This TCR beta chain comes out of a study of regulatory T cells in long-lasting Graves disease. TCR beta libraries were built with iRepertoire HTBI primers and Arm-PCR of CDR3 regions. TCRdb used MiXCR to reprocess the multiplex PCR reads, holding one entry per CDR3 protein. Of over 450,000 distinct CDR3 sequences in the sample, around 12% were seen once. Note on this clonotype: Its antigen is as yet unknown.

General observations from the study: Segments TRBV28, TRBJ1-2 and TRBJ2-5 showed preferential usage in persistent disease. Owing to a sample size that was small, accuracy may have been reduced.

Time point: newly diagnosed GD, antithyroid drugs for less than 3 months. The TCR library was made from RNA that had been extracted from PBMCs in TRIzol. Germline CDR1 SEHNR, CDR2 FQNEAQ (reference sequence). Unmatched junction bases numbered 13, after V lost 4 bases and J lost 5 bases. This CDR3 is 16 amino acids long. These sequences were also reported in another study, on T cells in Graves' hyperthyroidism and ophthalmopathy.

The J gene is TRBJ1-2, the V gene TRBV7-9; 7 positions match TRBD1. The sample in question was peripheral blood mononuclear cells (PBMCs), obtained at new diagnosis, from a patient treated with antithyroid drugs. The receptor was isolated from a woman aged 30 to 39 with Graves disease. CDR3 DNA: TGTGCCAGCAGCTGGGGCAAGGGGGCGAGGGGGTATGGCTACACCTTC. Protein product: CASSWGKGARGYGYTF.